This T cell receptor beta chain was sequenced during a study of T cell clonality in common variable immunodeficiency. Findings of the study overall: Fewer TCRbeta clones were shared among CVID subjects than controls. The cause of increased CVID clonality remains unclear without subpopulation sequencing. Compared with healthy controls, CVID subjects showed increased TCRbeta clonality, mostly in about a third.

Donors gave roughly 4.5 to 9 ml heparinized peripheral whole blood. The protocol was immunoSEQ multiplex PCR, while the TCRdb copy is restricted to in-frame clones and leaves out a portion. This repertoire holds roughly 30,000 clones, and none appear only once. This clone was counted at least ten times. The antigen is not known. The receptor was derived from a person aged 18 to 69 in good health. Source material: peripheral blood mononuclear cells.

Incomplete CDR3 DNA: TGCAGCGTTGATACAGGGGCCACACCAGCTAACTATGGC. Translated, it gives CSVDTGATPANYG. The whole CDR3 protein is CSVDTGATPANYGYTF. The rearrangement uses TRBV29-1 and TRBJ1-2; 7 nucleotides agree with TRBD1. From the germline J gene comes the end of the CDR3, since the read stops 3 residues before it. The germline CDR1 and CDR2 sequences are SQVTM and ANQGSEA. The CDR3 spans 16 residues. With V trimmed by 3 bases and J by 0 bases, 10 bases remained unmatched. Together with reference TRBV29-1 and TRBJ1-2, the CDR3 gives the full variable domain: SAVISQKPSRDICQRGTSLTIQCQVDSQVTMMFWYRQQPGQSLTLIATANQGSEATYESGFVIDKFPISRPNLTFSTLTVSNMSPEDSSIYLCSVDTGATPANYGYTFGSGTRLTVV.